Listed below are T cell receptor beta chains from one sample, sequenced in a study of control samples from healthy donors and cancer patients. Measured with immunoSEQ multiplex PCR; TCRdb has only the in-frame clones, and not every one. Among tens of thousands of clones listed, around nine tenths were seen once. Sequenced input: blood. The receptors shown here come from a middle-aged man in good health. Both conserved end residues are part of each CDR3. The D gene is left open where the match is weak. Clone size is shown for a subset of rows, as once, few, many or a class of expanded clone.

.	few	TRBV2	TRBJ1-4	CASSLQQTNEKLFF	TGTGCCAGCAGTTTGCAGCAAACAAATGAAAAACTGTTTTTT
TRBD1	.	TRBV10-3	TRBJ2-4	CAAKGQELAKNIQYF	TGTGCCGCGAAAGGACAGGAACTAGCCAAAAACATTCAGTACTTC
.	.	TRBV6-2/TRBV6-3	TRBJ2-2	CASSYSSFLNTGELFF	TGTGCCAGCAGTTACTCGAGTTTTCTGAACACCGGGGAGCTGTTTTTT
.	.	TRBV7-8	TRBJ2-1	CASSLDGGGRYNEQFF	TGTGCCAGCAGCTTAGACGGCGGGGGCCGATACAATGAGCAGTTCTTC
.	once	TRBV2	TRBJ1-1	CASTILPTEGTEAFF	TGTGCCAGCACTATTCTCCCTACCGAAGGCACTGAAGCTTTCTTT
.	.	TRBV29-1	TRBJ2-1	CSVEDGEVDEQFF	TGCAGCGTTGAAGACGGTGAAGTCGATGAGCAGTTCTTC
TRBD1	.	TRBV30	TRBJ1-3	CAWGLIGTGGNTIYF	TGTGCCTGGGGCCTAATAGGGACAGGGGGTAACACCATATATTTT
TRBD1	.	TRBV19	TRBJ2-5	CASSQGAGETQYF	TGTGCCAGTAGTCAGGGGGCAGGAGAGACCCAGTACTTC
.	.	TRBV5-8	TRBJ1-5	CASSLGREPRQPQHF	TGTGCCAGCAGCTTGGGTAGGGAACCTAGACAGCCCCAGCATTTT
TRBD2	.	TRBV7-2	TRBJ2-5	CASSSTSGGSETQYF	TGTGCCAGCAGCTCTACTAGCGGGGGGTCAGAGACCCAGTACTTC
.	.	TRBV9	TRBJ2-7	CASSTEVSEQYF	TGTGCCAGCAGCACTGAAGTTTCCGAGCAGTACTTC
.	.	TRBV29-1	TRBJ2-7	CSAGPSYEQYF	TGCAGTGCCGGACCTTCCTACGAGCAGTACTTC
.	.	TRBV3-1/TRBV3-2	TRBJ2-1	CASSTGLSSYNEQFF	TGTGCCAGCTCCACGGGACTGAGCTCCTACAATGAGCAGTTCTTC
TRBD2	.	TRBV27	TRBJ2-1	CASSLAGGEDEQFF	TGTGCCAGCAGTTTAGCTGGGGGGGAGGATGAGCAGTTCTTC
TRBD1	.	TRBV6-1	TRBJ2-3	CASSEQGAPHTDTQYF	TGTGCCAGCAGTGAACAGGGGGCGCCGCACACAGATACGCAGTATTTT
.	few	TRBV7-9	TRBJ2-7	CASSWSRQGGRTYEQYF	TGTGCCAGCAGCTGGTCGCGCCAGGGGGGGCGCACCTACGAGCAGTACTTC
.	.	TRBV9	TRBJ1-1	CASSEGTAKRAFF	TGTGCCAGCAGCGAAGGGACCGCAAAGCGTGCTTTCTTT